This T cell receptor (beta chain) was sequenced in a study of blood T cell repertoires in COVID-19 (dated by TCRdb to the early 2020s). With regard to the full study: Samples from collaborators originated in the United States, Italy and Spain and spanned both the acute and convalescent phases of COVID-19. Samples were obtained from the ongoing ImmuneRACE study (first 160 participants) and from 950 to 1,500 subjects provided by 6 global collaborators. The repertoires were made available in a free public database intended to serve as a resource for research on the immune response to SARS-CoV-2. The dataset comprised deeply sampled blood TCRbeta repertoires from subjects exposed to, actively infected with, or recovered from COVID-19. Where HLA class I and class II types were available, the types were taken from metadata supplied by the sample provider, not from assay-based typing. The material from the prospective study consisted of cDNA or gDNA derived from T cells, B-cell-depleted T cells, or PBMCs. A de-identified subject ID, COVID-19 status, age in years and sex were almost always included in the sample metadata. Paper-wide results and their limitations: Clinical and demographic metadata were provided uncurated, with the amount varying by source and participant.

Inclusive of the bounding cysteine and phenylalanine, the CDR3 is 12 residues long. Only the CDR3 DNA is retained, 36 bases long and in frame from the first base. Based on the germline V gene (reference sequence), the CDR1 and CDR2 sequences are GTSNPN and SVGIG. The junction shows trimming of 3 bases on V and 8 bases on J, and the gene matches do not reach 6 bases of it. Whole blood was collected in K2EDTA tubes by collaborating institutions according to the institutions' own protocols. For TCRbeta analysis, collaborators shipped samples in one of three forms: frozen whole blood, isolated PBMCs, or DNA extracted from either of those sample types. Comment on this clone: No cognate antigen has been identified for it. The input lacks base qualities; no much larger clone sits a single base away.

TCRbeta CDR3 regions were amplified from genomic DNA using the immunoSEQ Assay, a bias-controlled multiplex PCR. In the source study's methods: Within the assay, amplification of reference gene primers was used to estimate how many nucleated cells each sample contained. Sequence reads were collapsed and filtered to measure the absolute abundance of every unique TCRbeta CDR3 rearrangement. Productive Simpson clonality was computed per sample as the square root of Simpson's diversity index over productive rearrangements. Entries here come from immuneACCESS through TCRdb and include only in-frame sequences with V and J called. Some clones fail to appear in such tables; in the studies checked, an unresolved V gene covers under half of the shortfall, and the cause of the remainder is unknown. The DNA gave D and trimming, while V, J and clone size come from that table. The sample yields about 90,000 clones; 88% were counted once. 0.47% of the sample rests with the top ten.

This TCR derives from a man aged 55 to 69 with acute or convalescent COVID-19. Sample: peripheral blood. The chain employs TRBV30 and TRBJ1-1, and TRBD1 matches 7 of the central bases. CDR3 protein: CAWRQGKREAFF. The nucleotides are TGTGCCTGGAGACAGGGGAAAAGAGAAGCTTTCTTT.